The 8 T cell receptor beta chains in this list originate from one sample, sequenced in a study of blood T cell repertoires in COVID-19 (dated by TCRdb to the early 2020s). Library prep was done by the immunoSEQ multiplex PCR assay. The table was pulled from immuneACCESS by TCRdb, which kept in-frame rearrangements only. Such tables lose some clones; where checked, under half of the loss comes from unresolved V genes, and the rest has no known cause. The sample records fewer than 120,000 clones, 76% of which are singletons. The ten largest clones capture 3.8% of the sample. What was sequenced was peripheral blood. These receptors all stem from an elderly woman with acute or convalescent COVID-19.

This chain joins TRBV30 and TRBJ2-1, with no clear D. The CDR3 extends over 13 amino acids. Germline V gene data show CDR1 as GTSNPN and CDR2 as SVGIG (reference sequence). Trimming shortened V by 2 bases and J by 5 bases, and 10 bases separated the two germline ends. The CDR3 nucleotides read TGTGCCTGGAGTTTGCTAGTACACAATGAGCAGTTCTTC. This sequence encodes CAWSLLVHNEQFF.

The chain links TRBV27 to TRBJ1-3; D remains ambiguous. CDR3 length equals 12 residues. With 7 bases removed from V and 2 bases from J, the gap between germline ends came to 6 bases. Germline V gene lookup returns CDR1 MNHEY and CDR2 SMNVEV (reference sequence). For the CDR3, the DNA is TGTGCCAGCATCTTTACTGGAAACACCATATATTTT. Protein sequence: CASIFTGNTIYF.

The rearrangement joins TRBV3-1 (or the pseudogene TRBV3-2) to TRBJ2-1; 10 nucleotides align to TRBD2. The CDR3 sequence is 16 residues long. Unmatched junction bases numbered 9, after V lost 5 bases and J lost 5 bases. Germline CDR1 LGHDT, CDR2 YNNKEL (reference sequence). CDR3 protein: CASSGSGLAAHNEQFF. CDR3 coding DNA: TGTGCCAGCAGCGGATCCGGACTAGCGGCCCACAATGAGCAGTTCTTC.

This rearrangement joins TRBV19 to TRBJ1-1; perhaps TRBD1 as D (5 bases). V was pared by 7 bases and J by 5 bases, with 17 bases between. The CDR3 runs 14 residues. The germline V gene encodes CDR1 LNHDA and CDR2 SQIVND (reference sequence). The CDR3: CASIDWGEGTEAFF. DNA for the CDR3: TGTGCCAGTATTGATTGGGGGGAAGGTACTGAAGCTTTCTTT.

V and J are TRBV7-2 and TRBJ2-7; 13 bases are shared with TRBD2. Germline assignment: CDR1 SGHTA and CDR2 FQGNSA. Trimming took 4 bases from V and 6 from J; bases not matched to a gene: 3. The CDR3 is 14 amino acids. The CDR3 region has the DNA TGTGCCAGCAGCTGGACTAGCGGGAGATCCGAGCAGTACTTC. It is translated as CASSWTSGRSEQYF.

The rearrangement links TRBV6-5 to TRBJ2-3, with no clear D. The CDR3 sequence is 13 residues long. From germline, CDR1 is MNHEY and CDR2 SVGAGI. The V gene lost 8 bases and the J gene lost 4 bases, with 13 bases spanning the gap. CDR3 bases: TGTGCCAGCCGACGGGTGGATCCAGATACGCAGTATTTT. This sequence encodes CASRRVDPDTQYF.

This clone has just one count. The rearrangement uses TRBV4-1 and TRBJ1-6, with 8 bases that match TRBD1. Germline assignment: CDR1 MGHRA and CDR2 YSYEKL. The length of the CDR3 is 20 residues. The V segment lost 4 bases and the J segment 0 bases; nucleotides outside the gene matches: 14. The CDR3 DNA follows: TGCGCCAGCAGCCGCTATAACCTAGGGGACAGGAGCTCCTATAATTCACCCCTCCACTTT. It specifies CASSRYNLGDRSSYNSPLHF.

V gene TRBV30 combines with J gene TRBJ1-1, with D unclear. The CDR3 spans 12 residues. V was clipped by 0 bases and J by 3 bases, with 5 bases between them. The germline gives CDR1 GTSNPN, CDR2 SVGIG (reference sequence). The chain's CDR3 is CAWSVSYTEAFF. CDR3 coding DNA: TGTGCCTGGAGTGTATCCTACACTGAAGCTTTCTTT.